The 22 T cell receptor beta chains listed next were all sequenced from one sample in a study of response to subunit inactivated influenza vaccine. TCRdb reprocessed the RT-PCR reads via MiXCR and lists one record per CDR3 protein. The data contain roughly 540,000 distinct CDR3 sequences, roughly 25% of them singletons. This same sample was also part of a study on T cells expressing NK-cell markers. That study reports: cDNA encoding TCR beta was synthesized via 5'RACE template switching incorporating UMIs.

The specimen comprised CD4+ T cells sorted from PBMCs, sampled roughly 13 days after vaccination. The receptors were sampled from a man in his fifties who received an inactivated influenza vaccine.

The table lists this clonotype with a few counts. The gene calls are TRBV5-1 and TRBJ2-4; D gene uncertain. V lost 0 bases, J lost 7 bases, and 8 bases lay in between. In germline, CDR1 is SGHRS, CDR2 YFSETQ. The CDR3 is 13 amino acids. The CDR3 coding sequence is TGCGCCAGCAGCTTGGAGTCTGGGAACATTCAGTACTTC. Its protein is CASSLESGNIQYF.

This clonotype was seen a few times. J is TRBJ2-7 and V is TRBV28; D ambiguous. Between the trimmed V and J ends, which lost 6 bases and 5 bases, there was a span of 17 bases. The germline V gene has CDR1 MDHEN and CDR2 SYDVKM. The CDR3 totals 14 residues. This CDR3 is CASRGQPPLHEQYF. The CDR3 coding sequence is TGTGCCAGCAGGGGCCAGCCTCCACTCCACGAGCAGTACTTC.

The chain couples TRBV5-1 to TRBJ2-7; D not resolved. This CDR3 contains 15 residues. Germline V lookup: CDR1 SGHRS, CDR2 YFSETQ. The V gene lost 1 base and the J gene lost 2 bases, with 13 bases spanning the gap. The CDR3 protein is CASSLSETFPYEQYF. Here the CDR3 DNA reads TGCGCCAGCAGCTTGTCGGAAACGTTCCCCTACGAGCAGTACTTC.

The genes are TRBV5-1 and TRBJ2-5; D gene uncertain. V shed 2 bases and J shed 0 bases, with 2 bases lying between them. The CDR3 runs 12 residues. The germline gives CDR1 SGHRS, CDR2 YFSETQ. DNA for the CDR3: TGCGCCAGCAGCTTTAACCAAGAGACCCAGTACTTC. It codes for CASSFNQETQYF.

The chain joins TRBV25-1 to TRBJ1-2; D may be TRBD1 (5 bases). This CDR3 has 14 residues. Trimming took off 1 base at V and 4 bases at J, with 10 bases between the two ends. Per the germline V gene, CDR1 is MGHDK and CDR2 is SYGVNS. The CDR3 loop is CASSESWDGYGYTF. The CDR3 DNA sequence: TGTGCCAGCAGTGAATCTTGGGACGGCTATGGCTACACCTTC.

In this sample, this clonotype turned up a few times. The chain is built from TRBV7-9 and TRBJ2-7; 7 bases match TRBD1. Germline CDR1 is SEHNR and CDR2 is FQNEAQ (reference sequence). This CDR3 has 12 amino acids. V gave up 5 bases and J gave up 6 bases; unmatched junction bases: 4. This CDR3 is CASSPQGSEQYF. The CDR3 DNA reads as TGTGCCAGCAGCCCACAGGGGTCCGAGCAGTACTTC.

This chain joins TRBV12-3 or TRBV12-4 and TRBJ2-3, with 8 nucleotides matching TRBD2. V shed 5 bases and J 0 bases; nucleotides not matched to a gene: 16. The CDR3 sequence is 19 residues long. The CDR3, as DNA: TGTGCCAGCAGTCCGCCTATTGCGGGGGGCTGGTATAGCACAGATACGCAGTATTTT. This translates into CASSPPIAGGWYSTDTQYF.

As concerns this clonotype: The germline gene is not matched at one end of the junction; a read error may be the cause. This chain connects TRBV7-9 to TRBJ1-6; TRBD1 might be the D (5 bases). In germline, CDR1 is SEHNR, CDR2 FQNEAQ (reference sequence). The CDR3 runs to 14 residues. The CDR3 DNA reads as TGTGCCAGCAGCCCGGACATCTATAATTCACCCATCCACTTT. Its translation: CASSPDIYNSPIHF.

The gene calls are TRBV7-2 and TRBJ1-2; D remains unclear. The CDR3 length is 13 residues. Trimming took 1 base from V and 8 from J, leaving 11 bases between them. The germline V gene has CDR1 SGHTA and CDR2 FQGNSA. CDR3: CASSLDNVRGYTF. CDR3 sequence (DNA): TGTGCCAGCAGCTTAGACAACGTTCGGGGCTACACCTTC. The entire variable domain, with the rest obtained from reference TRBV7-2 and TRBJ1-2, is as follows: GAGVSQSPSNKVTEKGKDVELRCDPISGHTALYWYRQSLGQGLEFLIYFQGNSAPDKSGLPSDRFSAERTGGSVSTLTIQRTQQEDSAVYLCASSLDNVRGYTFGSGTRLTVV.

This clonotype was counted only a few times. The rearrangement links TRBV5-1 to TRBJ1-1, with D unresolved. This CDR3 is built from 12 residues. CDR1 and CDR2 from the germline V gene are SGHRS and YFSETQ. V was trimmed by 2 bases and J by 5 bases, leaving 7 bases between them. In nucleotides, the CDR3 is TGCGCCAGCAGCTTTGATGGGACTGAAGCTTTCTTT. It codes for CASSFDGTEAFF. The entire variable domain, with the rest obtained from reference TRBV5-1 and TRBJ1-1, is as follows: KAGVTQTPRYLIKTRGQQVTLSCSPISGHRSVSWYQQTPGQGLQFLFEYFSETQRNKGNFPGRFSGRQFSNSRSEMNVSTLELGDSALYLCASSFDGTEAFFGQGTRLTVV.

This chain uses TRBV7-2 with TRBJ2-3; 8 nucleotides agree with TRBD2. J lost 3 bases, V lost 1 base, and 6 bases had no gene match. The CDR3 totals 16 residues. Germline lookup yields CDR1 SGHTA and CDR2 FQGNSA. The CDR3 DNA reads TGTGCCAGCAGCTTAGTAACTAGCGGTCTTACAGATACGCAGTATTTT. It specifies CASSLVTSGLTDTQYF.

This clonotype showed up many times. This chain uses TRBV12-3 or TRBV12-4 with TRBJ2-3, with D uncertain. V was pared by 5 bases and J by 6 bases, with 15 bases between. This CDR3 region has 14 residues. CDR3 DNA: TGTGCCAGCAGTCGGCCGGGTGCCCCGGATACGCAGTATTTT. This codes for CASSRPGAPDTQYF.

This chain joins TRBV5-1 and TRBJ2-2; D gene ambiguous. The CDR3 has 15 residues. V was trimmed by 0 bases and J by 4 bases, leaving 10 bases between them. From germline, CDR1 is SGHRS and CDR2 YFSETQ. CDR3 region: CASSLGHPGTGELFF. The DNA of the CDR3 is TGCGCCAGCAGCTTGGGACACCCAGGCACCGGGGAGCTGTTTTTT.

CDR3: CAISGMGDNSPLHF. CDR3 DNA: TGTGCCATCAGTGGAATGGGGGATAATTCACCCCTCCACTTT. V gene TRBV10-3 combines with J gene TRBJ1-6; tentatively, D is TRBD1 (5 bases). The germline V gene encodes CDR1 ENHRY and CDR2 SYGVKD. The CDR3 covers 14 residues. V lost 4 bases and J 5 bases, leaving 9 bases between the germline ends.

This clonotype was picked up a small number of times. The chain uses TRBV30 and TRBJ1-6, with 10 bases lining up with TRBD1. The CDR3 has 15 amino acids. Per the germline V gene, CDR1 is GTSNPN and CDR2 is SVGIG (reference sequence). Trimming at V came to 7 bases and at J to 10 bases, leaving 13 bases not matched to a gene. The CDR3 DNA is TGTGCCTCTCGACAGGGGGCGCAGGAATACTCACCCCTCCACTTT. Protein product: CASRQGAQEYSPLHF. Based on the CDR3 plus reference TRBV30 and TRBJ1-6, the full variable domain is SQTIHQWPATLVQPVGSPLSLECTVEGTSNPNLYWYRQAAGRGLQLLFYSVGIGQISSEVPQNLSASRPQDRQFILSSKKLLLSDSGFYLCASRQGAQEYSPLHFGNGTRLTVT.

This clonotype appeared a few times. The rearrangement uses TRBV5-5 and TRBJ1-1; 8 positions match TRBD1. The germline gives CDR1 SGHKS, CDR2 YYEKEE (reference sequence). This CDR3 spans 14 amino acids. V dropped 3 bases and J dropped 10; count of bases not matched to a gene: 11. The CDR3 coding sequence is TGTGCCAGCAGCTCGGTGGCCCCAGGGGGCGGAGCTTTCTTT. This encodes CASSSVAPGGGAFF.

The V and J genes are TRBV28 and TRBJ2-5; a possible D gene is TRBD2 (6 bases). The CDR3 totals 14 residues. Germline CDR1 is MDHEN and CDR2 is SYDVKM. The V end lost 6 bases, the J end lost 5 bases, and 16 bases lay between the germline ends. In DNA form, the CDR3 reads TGTGCCAGCAGGGCCCGACTAGGTCGGGAGACCCAGTACTTC. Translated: CASRARLGRETQYF.

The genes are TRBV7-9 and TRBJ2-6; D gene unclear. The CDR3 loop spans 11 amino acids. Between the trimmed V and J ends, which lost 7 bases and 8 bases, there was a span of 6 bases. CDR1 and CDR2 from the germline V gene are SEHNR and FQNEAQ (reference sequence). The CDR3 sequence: CASTYSNVLTF. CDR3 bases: TGTGCCAGCACTTACTCCAACGTCCTGACTTTC.

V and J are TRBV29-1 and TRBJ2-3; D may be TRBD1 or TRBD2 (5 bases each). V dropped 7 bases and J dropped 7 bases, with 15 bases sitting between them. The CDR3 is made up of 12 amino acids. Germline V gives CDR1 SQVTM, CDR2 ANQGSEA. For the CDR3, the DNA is TGCAGCGCCCGGGACCACGCGAATACGCAGTATTTT. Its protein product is CSARDHANTQYF.

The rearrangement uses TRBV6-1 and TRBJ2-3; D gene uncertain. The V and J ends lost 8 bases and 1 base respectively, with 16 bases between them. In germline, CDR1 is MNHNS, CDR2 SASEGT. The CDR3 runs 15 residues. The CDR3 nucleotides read TGTGCCAGCGCTAAAGCAGGTGCAGGCACAGATACGCAGTATTTT. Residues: CASAKAGAGTDTQYF.

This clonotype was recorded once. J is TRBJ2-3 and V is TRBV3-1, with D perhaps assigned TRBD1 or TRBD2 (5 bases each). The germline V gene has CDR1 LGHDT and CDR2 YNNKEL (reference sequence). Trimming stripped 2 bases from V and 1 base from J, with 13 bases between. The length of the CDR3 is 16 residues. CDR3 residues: CASSQPTGRGTDTQYF. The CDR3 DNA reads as TGTGCCAGCAGCCAACCTACGGGGCGGGGCACAGATACGCAGTATTTT.

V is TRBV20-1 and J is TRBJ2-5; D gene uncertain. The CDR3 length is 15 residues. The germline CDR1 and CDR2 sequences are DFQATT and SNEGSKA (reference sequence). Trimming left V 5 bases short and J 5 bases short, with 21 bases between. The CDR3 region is CSASPLAPSTETQYF. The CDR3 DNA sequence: TGCAGTGCTTCGCCCCTGGCCCCGAGCACGGAGACCCAGTACTTC.